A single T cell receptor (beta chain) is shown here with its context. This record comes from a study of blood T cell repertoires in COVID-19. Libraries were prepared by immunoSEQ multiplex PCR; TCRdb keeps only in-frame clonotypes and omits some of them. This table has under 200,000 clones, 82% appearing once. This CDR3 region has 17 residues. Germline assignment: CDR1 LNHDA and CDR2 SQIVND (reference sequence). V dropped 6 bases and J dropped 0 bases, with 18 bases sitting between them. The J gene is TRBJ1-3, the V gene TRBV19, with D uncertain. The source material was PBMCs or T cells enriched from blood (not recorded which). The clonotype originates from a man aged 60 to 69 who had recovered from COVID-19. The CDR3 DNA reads TGTGCCAGTAGCGATACTACCCTCCTAGTCTCTGGAAACACCATATATTTT. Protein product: CASSDTTLLVSGNTIYF.